These 18 T cell receptor beta chains share one sample of origin, sequenced in a study of cytomegalovirus exposure and HLA in healthy donors. The data were produced by immunoSEQ multiplex PCR, yet TCRdb's version contains in-frame clones alone and is incomplete. Here the sample spans about 360,000 clones, roughly 90% being singletons. Sequenced material: PBMCs. The receptor set was obtained from a woman aged 18-35 years in good health and CMV-seronegative.

This chain links TRBV1 with TRBJ2-1; the table's D call of TRBD2 was not tested on the DNA. TRBV1 is annotated as a pseudogene. This CDR3 region has 17 residues. The CDR3 protein is CTSSQDQASGSYNEQFF. CDR3 in DNA: TGCACCAGCAGCCAAGATCAGGCTAGCGGCTCCTACAATGAGCAGTTCTTC.

This clone was detected only a few times. The chain's CDR3 is CASSLAKDGGTEAFF. CDR3 DNA: TGCGCCAGCAGCTTGGCCAAGGACGGGGGGACTGAAGCTTTCTTT. The chain combines TRBV5-1 with TRBJ1-1; D might be TRBD1 (5 bases). V was clipped by 0 bases and J by 5 bases, with 14 bases between them. Germline V gene sequence: CDR1 SGHRS, CDR2 YFSETQ. This CDR3 has 15 residues.

CDR3 amino acids: CASSPGRATDTQYF. CDR3 nucleotides: TGTGCCAGCAGTCCGGGGAGGGCAACAGATACGCAGTATTTT. The genes are TRBV6-5 and TRBJ2-3, with TRBD2 matching over 7 bases. Germline values: CDR1 MNHEY, CDR2 SVGAGI. The CDR3 is made up of 14 amino acids. Trimming took 5 bases from V and 3 from J; bases not matched to a gene: 5.

CDR3 DNA sequence: TGTGCCAGCAGCCCATTGGACAGGGCGAACACCGGGGAGCTGTTTTTT. The encoded protein is CASSPLDRANTGELFF. The gene calls are TRBV7-9 and TRBJ2-2; 8 nucleotides align to TRBD1. The germline gives CDR1 SEHNR, CDR2 FQNEAQ (reference sequence). CDR3 size: 16 residues. The trim removed 5 bases at V and 0 bases at J, leaving 5 bases unmatched.

This rearrangement joins TRBV11-1 to TRBJ2-6, with 9 positions matching TRBD1. V dropped 1 base and J dropped 15; count of bases not matched to a gene: 4. Germline V gene sequence: CDR1 SGHAT, CDR2 FQDESV (reference sequence). The CDR3 extends over 13 amino acids. The CDR3 is CASSLEQGAYLTF. Written as DNA, the CDR3 is TGTGCCAGCAGCTTAGAACAGGGGGCCTACCTGACTTTC. The whole variable domain, remainder taken from reference TRBV11-1 and TRBJ2-6, is EAEVAQSPRYKITEKSQAVAFWCDPISGHATLYWYRQILGQGPELLVQFQDESVVDDSQLPKDRFSAERLKGVDSTLKIQPAELGDSAMYLCASSLEQGAYLTFGAGSRLTVL.

The gene calls are TRBV9 and TRBJ2-6; 9 nucleotides agree with TRBD1. This CDR3 is 19 amino acids long. With V trimmed by 1 base and J by 2 bases, 10 bases remained unmatched. The germline V gene has CDR1 SGDLS and CDR2 YYNGEE. CDR3 in DNA: TGTGCCAGCAGCGTACCCGGGACAGGGATTGGCACTGGGGCCAACGTCCTGACTTTC. Translation gives CASSVPGTGIGTGANVLTF. Combining the CDR3 with reference TRBV9 and TRBJ2-6 gives the whole variable domain DSGVTQTPKHLITATGQRVTLRCSPRSGDLSVYWYQQSLDQGLQFLIQYYNGEERAKGNILERFSAQQFPDLHSELNLSSLELGDSALYFCASSVPGTGIGTGANVLTFGAGSRLTVL.

The chain couples TRBV7-6 to TRBJ1-3; 9 bases agree with TRBD1. Unmatched junction bases numbered 13, after V lost 4 bases and J lost 0 bases. There are 19 residues in the CDR3. Germline CDR1 is SGHVS and CDR2 is FNYEAQ. CDR3: CASSSNRDRVWGSGNTIYF. CDR3 nucleotide sequence: TGTGCCAGCAGCTCCAACCGGGACAGGGTATGGGGCTCTGGAAACACCATATATTTT.

This clone was seen only a few times. The chain carries TRBV27 and TRBJ2-7; perhaps TRBD2 as D (6 bases). The CDR3 sequence is 15 residues long. CDR1 is MNHEY, CDR2 SMNVEV, per germline (reference sequence). The V end was cut by 5 bases, the J end by 4 bases, with 18 bases between. CDR3 sequence: CASSERAGWEYEQYF. CDR3 DNA: TGTGCCAGCAGTGAGCGGGCAGGGTGGGAGTACGAGCAGTACTTC.

This clone was counted a single time. The rearrangement uses TRBV30 and TRBJ1-6; D is uncertain. CDR1 and CDR2 from the germline V gene are GTSNPN and SVGIG (reference sequence). V was clipped by 4 bases and J by 0 bases, with 19 bases between them. This CDR3 contains 18 residues. This CDR3 is CAWKEVLKLNSYNSPLHF. As DNA, the CDR3 is TGTGCCTGGAAGGAGGTACTGAAGTTGAACTCCTATAATTCACCCCTCCACTTT. Together with reference TRBV30 and TRBJ1-6, the CDR3 gives the full variable domain: SQTIHQWPATLVQPVGSPLSLECTVEGTSNPNLYWYRQAAGRGLQLLFYSVGIGQISSEVPQNLSASRPQDRQFILSSKKLLLSDSGFYLCAWKEVLKLNSYNSPLHFGNGTRLTVT.

This chain links TRBV10-3 with TRBJ2-7; D is possibly TRBD2 (6 bases). The germline gives CDR1 ENHRY, CDR2 SYGVKD. The CDR3 runs 13 residues. The V and J ends lost 8 bases and 7 bases respectively, with 18 bases between them. This chain's CDR3 is CAISGTPLREQYF. CDR3 DNA sequence: TGTGCCATCTCCGGGACTCCCCTTCGGGAGCAGTACTTC.

The chain carries TRBV19 and TRBJ1-5; TRBD1 matches at 10 bases. V gave up 5 bases and J gave up 2 bases; unmatched junction bases: 6. CDR1 is LNHDA, CDR2 SQIVND, per germline (reference sequence). The length of the CDR3 is 16 residues. This CDR3 is CASSWQTGGRNQPQHF. DNA of the CDR3: TGTGCCAGTAGTTGGCAGACAGGGGGCCGCAATCAGCCCCAGCATTTT. The variable domain in full, with the rest retrieved from reference TRBV19 and TRBJ1-5, is DGGITQSPKYLFRKEGQNVTLSCEQNLNHDAMYWYRQDPGQGLRLIYYSQIVNDFQKGDIAEGYSVSREKKESFPLTVTSAQKNPTAFYLCASSWQTGGRNQPQHFGDGTRLSIL.

A single count supports this clone. The chain employs TRBV1 and TRBJ1-5; TRBD1 is the table's D call and was not checked against the DNA. TRBV1 is given as a pseudogene. The CDR3 loop spans 16 amino acids. This chain's CDR3 is CTSSPSGTALDQPQHF. CDR3 nucleotides: TGCACCAGCAGCCCGTCAGGGACAGCGCTCGATCAGCCCCAGCATTTT.

In this sample, this clone turned up once. The gene calls are TRBV30 and TRBJ2-3; TRBD1 is a possible D gene (5 bases). The CDR3 length is 14 residues. Germline CDR1 is GTSNPN and CDR2 is SVGIG (reference sequence). V lost 2 bases, J lost 0 bases, and 9 bases lay in between. The CDR3 sequence is CAWSQGHSTDTQYF. CDR3 nucleotide sequence: TGTGCCTGGAGTCAAGGACATAGCACAGATACGCAGTATTTT.

The chain combines TRBV27 with TRBJ1-1, with a weak D call TRBD1 (5 bases). The CDR3 is 15 amino acids. Deletions cut 2 bases from V and 7 bases from J, with 17 bases between. The V gene's germline CDR1 is MNHEY and CDR2 SMNVEV (reference sequence). The CDR3 DNA follows: TGTGCCAGCAGTTTAGGGGCTCCAGGAACGCGTGAAGCTTTCTTT. Protein product: CASSLGAPGTREAFF.

This clone was recorded only once. This chain uses TRBV7-2 with TRBJ1-2, with a tentative D call TRBD1 (6 bases). V was cut by 2 bases and J by 4 bases, with 17 bases left in between. The CDR3 has 16 residues. Germline assignment: CDR1 SGHTA and CDR2 FQGNSA. The CDR3 loop reads CASSLPGQLGGYGYTF. The CDR3 coding sequence is TGTGCCAGCAGCTTACCCGGACAGCTTGGGGGCTATGGCTACACCTTC.

The CDR3 reads CSVIGQNEKLFF. The CDR3 nucleotides are TGCAGCGTTATTGGACAGAATGAAAAACTGTTTTTT. This chain uses TRBV29-1 with TRBJ1-4; D may be TRBD1 (6 bases). V was pared by 5 bases and J by 5 bases, with 9 bases between. Germline CDR1 SQVTM, CDR2 ANQGSEA. The CDR3 spans 12 residues.

The chain joins TRBV7-9 to TRBJ1-5; no clear D. Trimming took off 5 bases at V and 6 bases at J, with 11 bases between the two ends. There are 13 residues in the CDR3. Germline lookup yields CDR1 SEHNR and CDR2 FQNEAQ (reference sequence). In DNA form, the CDR3 reads TGTGCCAGCAGCCCGACTCGGGGTCAGCCCCAGCATTTT. Amino acid sequence: CASSPTRGQPQHF.

This clone was counted a few times. In DNA form, the CDR3 reads TGTGCCAGCAGTCAATCAATCGGGAACTCCCCGCCCCAGCATTTT. Translated, it gives CASSQSIGNSPPQHF. This chain joins TRBV2 and TRBJ1-5, with D unresolved. CDR1 and CDR2 (germline): SNHLY, FYNNEI. The CDR3 is 15 amino acids. V dropped 5 bases and J dropped 9 bases, with 20 bases sitting between them.